The 9 T cell receptor beta chains below all came from one sample that was sequenced in a study of OX40 agonist ivuxolimab in advanced cancers. Libraries were prepared by immunoSEQ multiplex PCR; TCRdb keeps only in-frame clonotypes and omits some of them. The sample yields 70,000 or so clones, approximately 90% seen once. Sample: CD4+ or CD8+ T cells sorted from blood, taken in a trial of the OX40 agonist ivuxolimab. These receptors were obtained from an adult with an advanced solid tumor such as melanoma, head and neck, liver or kidney cancer.

The genes are TRBV5-6 and TRBJ2-7; no definite D call. V was clipped by 2 bases and J by 4 bases, with 10 bases between them. Germline CDR1 reads SGHDT; CDR2 reads YYEEEE. The CDR3 consists of 13 residues. The CDR3 loop reads CASSFRDIYEQYF. The CDR3 DNA sequence: TGTGCCAGCAGCTTTCGCGACATTTACGAGCAGTACTTC. The full variable domain, its missing parts supplied by reference TRBV5-6 and TRBJ2-7, is DAGVTQSPTHLIKTRGQQVTLRCSPKSGHDTVSWYQQALGQGPQFIFQYYEEEERQRGNFPDRFSGHQFPNYSSELNVNALLLGDSALYLCASSFRDIYEQYFGPGTRLTVT.

This chain uses TRBV6-6 with TRBJ1-1; D remains unclear. V shed 0 bases and J shed 6 bases, with 5 bases lying between them. From germline, CDR1 is MNHNY and CDR2 SVGAGI (reference sequence). The length of the CDR3 is 12 residues. Here the CDR3 reads CASSYSSSEAFF. CDR3 DNA sequence: TGTGCCAGCAGTTACTCCTCGTCTGAAGCTTTCTTT.

The rearrangement uses TRBV19 and TRBJ2-1, with no clear D. CDR1 LNHDA and CDR2 SQIVND come from the germline V gene (reference sequence). The CDR3 covers 11 residues. V lost 1 base, J lost 13 bases, and 8 bases lay in between. The CDR3 is CASSIGPSQFF. The CDR3 nucleotides are TGTGCCAGTAGTATAGGGCCGAGCCAGTTCTTC.

The chain joins TRBV5-1 to TRBJ2-5, with 11 bases matching TRBD2. The CDR3 consists of 18 residues. Unmatched junction bases numbered 16, after V lost 4 bases and J lost 5 bases. Germline V gene lookup returns CDR1 SGHRS and CDR2 YFSETQ. CDR3 region: CASSPESILAGVGETQYF. The CDR3 DNA follows: TGCGCCAGCAGCCCCGAGAGCATACTAGCGGGAGTGGGGGAGACCCAGTACTTC.

The chain is built from TRBV7-3 and TRBJ2-1; D possibly corresponds to TRBD2 (5 bases). This CDR3 is built from 14 residues. Trimming removed 2 bases from V and 0 bases from J, with 5 bases in between. Germline-derived CDR1 and CDR2 are SGHTA and FQGTGA. The CDR3 bases are TGTGCCAGCAGCTTAGCGGGCTCCTACAATGAGCAGTTCTTC. Translating gives CASSLAGSYNEQFF.

The genes are TRBV2 and TRBJ2-1; 12 positions agree with TRBD2. The CDR3 contains 13 residues. Germline trimming cut 9 bases from V and 9 bases from J; bases unmatched to any gene: 6. CDR1 and CDR2 (germline): SNHLY, FYNNEI. The CDR3: CASRLAGVAEQFF. The CDR3 DNA reads TGTGCCAGTAGACTAGCGGGAGTGGCTGAGCAGTTCTTC. Together with reference TRBV2 and TRBJ2-1, the CDR3 gives the full variable domain: EPEVTQTPSHQVTQMGQEVILRCVPISNHLYFYWYRQILGQKVEFLVSFYNNEISEKSEIFDDQFSVERPDGSNFTLKIRSTKLEDSAMYFCASRLAGVAEQFFGPGTRLTVL.

This chain links TRBV27 with TRBJ2-4; perhaps TRBD2 as D (6 bases). CDR3 length equals 16 residues. V lost 1 base, J lost 1 base, and 11 bases lay in between. The germline V gene has CDR1 MNHEY and CDR2 SMNVEV (reference sequence). CDR3 bases: TGTGCCAGCAGTTTATGGGGGGATCGGGCCAAAAACATTCAGTACTTC. As protein: CASSLWGDRAKNIQYF.

V gene TRBV2 combines with J gene TRBJ1-3; the D is unclear. The CDR3 sequence is 13 residues long. Per germline, CDR1 SNHLY and CDR2 FYNNEI. Trimming left V 3 bases short and J 8 bases short, with 11 bases between. CDR3 DNA sequence: TGTGCCAGCAGTGAGGGCGGCGGGGACACCATATATTTT. Its protein product is CASSEGGGDTIYF.

V and J are TRBV30 and TRBJ2-1; TRBD1 might be the D (6 bases). V gave up 7 bases and J gave up 8 bases, with 21 bases separating them. Germline CDR1 is GTSNPN and CDR2 is SVGIG (reference sequence). The CDR3 length is 14 residues. The CDR3 DNA sequence: TGTGCCTTCCACCACGGGGACCAGGGGTATGAGCAGTTCTTC. Amino acid sequence: CAFHHGDQGYEQFF.